What follows are 2 T cell receptor beta chains derived from one specimen sequenced in a study of cytomegalovirus exposure and HLA in healthy donors. PCR primers comprised 60 Vbeta and 13 Jbeta primers. Profiled with immunoSEQ multiplex PCR; TCRdb holds only in-frame clones, not every one. Of about 140,000 clones in the sample, about 80% were seen once. Specimen: PBMCs. All receptors come from a man aged 25 to 40 in good health and CMV-seropositive.

J is TRBJ1-4 and V is TRBV5-8; D not certain. V lost 0 bases to trimming and J lost 1 base, with 16 bases between them. Looked up from germline, CDR1 is SGHTS and CDR2 is YDEGEE. The CDR3 runs 18 residues. The CDR3 reads CASSLGSVPTGTNEKLFF. CDR3 DNA sequence: TGTGCCAGCAGCTTGGGTTCTGTTCCAACGGGAACTAATGAAAAACTGTTTTTT.

This clone was observed a single time. The J gene is TRBJ2-7, the V gene TRBV19; 9 bases are a match to TRBD2. V gave up 4 bases and J gave up 3 bases; unmatched junction bases: 1. Germline lookup yields CDR1 LNHDA and CDR2 SQIVND (reference sequence). This CDR3 contains 13 residues. The DNA for the CDR3 is TGTGCCAGTAGTACTAGCGGGAACTACGAGCAGTACTTC. Protein: CASSTSGNYEQYF.